Only a few counts were recorded for the clone carrying this T cell receptor beta chain. Its target is not known. Germline-derived CDR1 and CDR2 are SGHTA and FQGTGA. V lost 0 bases and J 10 bases, leaving 13 bases between the germline ends. There are 14 residues in the CDR3. The data belong to a study of vaccination and CD4 T cells after COVID-19. Treatment indicated: 10-day PBMC culture with coronavirus spike peptide pools or control peptides (ViraFEST assay). Cultured CD4+ T cells had their DNA profiled by the Oncomine TCR Beta short-read assay. TCRdb called the PCR reads again in MiXCR, with one record for every CDR3 protein. This table has fewer than 15,000 distinct CDR3 sequences, roughly two fifths appearing once.

The chain joins TRBV7-3 to TRBJ2-1, with D unclear. Sequenced material: CD4+ T cells from blood, cultured in vitro, taken after SARS-CoV-2 vaccination. The TCR was taken from a human donor who had recovered from COVID-19. CDR3: CASSLTVRGGEQFF. CDR3 sequence (DNA): TGTGCCAGCAGCTTAACTGTGAGAGGCGGAGAGCAGTTCTTC. Combining the CDR3 with reference TRBV7-3 and TRBJ2-1 gives the whole variable domain GAGVSQTPSNKVTEKGKYVELRCDPISGHTALYWYRQSLGQGPEFLIYFQGTGAADDSGLPNDRFFAVRPEGSVSTLKIQRTERGDSAVYLCASSLTVRGGEQFFGPGTRLTVL.